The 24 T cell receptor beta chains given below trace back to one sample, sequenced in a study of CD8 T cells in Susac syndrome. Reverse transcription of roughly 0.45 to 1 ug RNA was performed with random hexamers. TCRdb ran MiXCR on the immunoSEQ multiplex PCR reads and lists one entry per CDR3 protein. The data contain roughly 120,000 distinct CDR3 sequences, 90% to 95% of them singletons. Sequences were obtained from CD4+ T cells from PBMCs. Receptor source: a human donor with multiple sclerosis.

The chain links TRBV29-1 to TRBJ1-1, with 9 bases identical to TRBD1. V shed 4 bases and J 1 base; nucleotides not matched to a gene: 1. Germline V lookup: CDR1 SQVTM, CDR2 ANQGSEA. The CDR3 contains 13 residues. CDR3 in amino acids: CSVVGQGNTEAFF. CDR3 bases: TGCAGCGTTGTGGGACAGGGGAACACTGAAGCTTTCTTT.

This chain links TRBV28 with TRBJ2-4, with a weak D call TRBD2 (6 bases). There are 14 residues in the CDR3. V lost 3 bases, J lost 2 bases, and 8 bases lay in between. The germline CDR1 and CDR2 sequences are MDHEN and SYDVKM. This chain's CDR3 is CASSLGGPKNIQYF. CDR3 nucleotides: TGTGCCAGCAGTTTGGGAGGACCCAAAAACATTCAGTACTTC.

The CDR3 spells CASSLRGARSYNEQFF. CDR3 nucleotide sequence: TGTGCCAGCAGCCTCCGGGGGGCTCGCTCCTACAATGAGCAGTTCTTC. This chain connects TRBV3-1 to TRBJ2-1, with D possibly TRBD2 on 7 matching bases. The germline V and J ends were trimmed by 4 bases and 0 bases, with 13 bases remaining between them. This CDR3 is built from 16 residues. CDR1 and CDR2 (germline): LGHDT, YNNKEL (reference sequence).

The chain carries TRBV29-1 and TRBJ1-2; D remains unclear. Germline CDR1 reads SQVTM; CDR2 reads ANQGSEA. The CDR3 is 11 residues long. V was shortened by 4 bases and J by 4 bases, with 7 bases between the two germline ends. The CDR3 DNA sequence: TGCAGCGTTGTCTACAGCTATGGCTACACCTTC. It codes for CSVVYSYGYTF.

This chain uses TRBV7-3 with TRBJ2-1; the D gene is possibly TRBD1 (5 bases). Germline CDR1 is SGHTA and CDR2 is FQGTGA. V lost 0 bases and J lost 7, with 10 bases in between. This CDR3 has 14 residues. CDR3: CASSLTQGWNEQFF. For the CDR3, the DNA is TGTGCCAGCAGCTTAACCCAGGGTTGGAATGAGCAGTTCTTC.

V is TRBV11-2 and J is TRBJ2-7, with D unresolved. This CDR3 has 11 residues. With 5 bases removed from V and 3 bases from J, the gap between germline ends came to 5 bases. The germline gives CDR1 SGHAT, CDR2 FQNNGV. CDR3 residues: CASSPYYEQYF. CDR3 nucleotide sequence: TGTGCCAGCAGCCCTTACTACGAGCAGTACTTC.

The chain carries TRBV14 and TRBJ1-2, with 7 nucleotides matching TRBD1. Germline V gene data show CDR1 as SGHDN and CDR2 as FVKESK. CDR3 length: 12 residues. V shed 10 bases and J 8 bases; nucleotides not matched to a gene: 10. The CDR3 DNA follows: TGTGCCACCGTCACAGGGGCAAGGGGCTACACCTTC. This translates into CATVTGARGYTF.

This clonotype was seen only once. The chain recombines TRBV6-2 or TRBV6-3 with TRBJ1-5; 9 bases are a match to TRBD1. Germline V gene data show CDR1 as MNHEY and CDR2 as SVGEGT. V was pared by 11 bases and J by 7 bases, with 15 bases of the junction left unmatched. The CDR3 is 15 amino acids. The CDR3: CAGGDRDSLLQPQHF. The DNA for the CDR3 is TGTGCCGGGGGGGACAGGGACAGTCTCCTGCAGCCCCAGCATTTT.

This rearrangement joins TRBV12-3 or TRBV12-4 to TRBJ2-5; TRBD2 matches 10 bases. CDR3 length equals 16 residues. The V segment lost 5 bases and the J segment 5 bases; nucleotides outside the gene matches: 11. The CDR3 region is CASSPLAGAPGETQYF. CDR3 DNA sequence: TGTGCCAGCAGTCCGCTAGCGGGGGCCCCGGGGGAGACCCAGTACTTC.

The CDR3 DNA sequence: TGTGCCAGCAGTCCAGGATGGGGGAACTACACCTTC. Its translation: CASSPGWGNYTF. The V call is TRBV27, the J call TRBJ1-2; tentative D call: TRBD1 (5 bases). Trimming removed 5 bases at V and 10 bases at J, with 14 bases between. The germline V gene encodes CDR1 MNHEY and CDR2 SMNVEV (reference sequence). The CDR3 extends over 12 amino acids.

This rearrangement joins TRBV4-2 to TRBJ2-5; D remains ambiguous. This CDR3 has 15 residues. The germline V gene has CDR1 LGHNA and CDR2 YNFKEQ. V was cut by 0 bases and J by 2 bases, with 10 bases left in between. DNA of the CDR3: TGTGCCAGCAGCCAAGATCGGCCTCTTCAAGAGACCCAGTACTTC. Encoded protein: CASSQDRPLQETQYF.

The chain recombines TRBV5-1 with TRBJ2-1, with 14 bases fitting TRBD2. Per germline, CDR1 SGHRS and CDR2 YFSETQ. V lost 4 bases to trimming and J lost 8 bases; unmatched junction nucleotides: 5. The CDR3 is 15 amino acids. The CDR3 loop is CASSPGTSGGDEQFF. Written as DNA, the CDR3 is TGCGCCAGCAGCCCCGGGACTAGCGGGGGCGATGAGCAGTTCTTC.

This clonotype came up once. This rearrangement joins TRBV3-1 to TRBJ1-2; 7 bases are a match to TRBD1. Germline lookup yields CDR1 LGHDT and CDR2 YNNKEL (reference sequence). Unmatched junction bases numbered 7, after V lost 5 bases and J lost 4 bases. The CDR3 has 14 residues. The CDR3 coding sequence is TGTGCCAGCAGCGCGACCGGGACAGTCTATGGCTACACCTTC. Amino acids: CASSATGTVYGYTF.

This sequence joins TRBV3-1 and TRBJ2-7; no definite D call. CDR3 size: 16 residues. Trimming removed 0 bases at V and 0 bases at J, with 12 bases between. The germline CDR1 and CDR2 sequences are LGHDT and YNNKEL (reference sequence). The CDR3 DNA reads TGTGCCAGCAGCCAAGAGGGCCAGTCGAGCTCCTACGAGCAGTACTTC. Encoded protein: CASSQEGQSSSYEQYF.

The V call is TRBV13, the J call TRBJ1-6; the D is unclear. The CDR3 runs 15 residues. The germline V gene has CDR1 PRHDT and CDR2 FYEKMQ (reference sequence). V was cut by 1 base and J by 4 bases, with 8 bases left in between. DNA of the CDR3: TGTGCCAGCAGCTTAGTCCAGAGTTATAATTCACCCCTCCACTTT. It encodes CASSLVQSYNSPLHF.

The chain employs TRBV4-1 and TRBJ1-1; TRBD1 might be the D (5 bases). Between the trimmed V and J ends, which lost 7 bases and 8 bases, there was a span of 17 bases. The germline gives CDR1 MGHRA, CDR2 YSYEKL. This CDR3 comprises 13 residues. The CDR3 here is CASTRPGGFEAFF. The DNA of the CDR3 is TGCGCCAGCACCCGACCCGGGGGATTCGAAGCTTTCTTT.

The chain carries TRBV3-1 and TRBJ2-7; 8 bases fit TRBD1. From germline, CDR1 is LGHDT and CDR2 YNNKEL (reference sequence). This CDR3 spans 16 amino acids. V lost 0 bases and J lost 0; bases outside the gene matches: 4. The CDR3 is CASSQERQGTSYEQYF. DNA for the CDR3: TGTGCCAGCAGCCAAGAGAGACAGGGGACCTCCTACGAGCAGTACTTC.

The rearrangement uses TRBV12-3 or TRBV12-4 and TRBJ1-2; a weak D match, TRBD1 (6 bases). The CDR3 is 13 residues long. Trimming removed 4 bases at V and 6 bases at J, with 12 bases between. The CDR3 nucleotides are TGTGCCAGCAGTTCCCGGGGGCAGGATGGCTACACCTTC. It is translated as CASSSRGQDGYTF.

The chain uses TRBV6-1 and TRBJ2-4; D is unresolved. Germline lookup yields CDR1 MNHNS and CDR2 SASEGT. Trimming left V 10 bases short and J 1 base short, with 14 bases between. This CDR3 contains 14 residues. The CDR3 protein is CAIHRIGAKNIQYF. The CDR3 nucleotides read TGTGCCATTCACCGTATCGGGGCCAAAAACATTCAGTACTTC.

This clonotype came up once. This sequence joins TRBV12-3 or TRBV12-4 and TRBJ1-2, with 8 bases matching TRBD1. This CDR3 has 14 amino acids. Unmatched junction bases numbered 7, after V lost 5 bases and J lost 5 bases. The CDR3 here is CASSLQGASYGYTF. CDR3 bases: TGTGCCAGCAGTCTCCAGGGGGCATCTTATGGCTACACCTTC.

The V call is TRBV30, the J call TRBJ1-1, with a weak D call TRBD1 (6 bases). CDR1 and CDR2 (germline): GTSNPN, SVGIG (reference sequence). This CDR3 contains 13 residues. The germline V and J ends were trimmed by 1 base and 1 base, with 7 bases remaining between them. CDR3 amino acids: CAWSEQGNTEAFF. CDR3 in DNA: TGTGCCTGGAGTGAACAGGGGAACACTGAAGCTTTCTTT.

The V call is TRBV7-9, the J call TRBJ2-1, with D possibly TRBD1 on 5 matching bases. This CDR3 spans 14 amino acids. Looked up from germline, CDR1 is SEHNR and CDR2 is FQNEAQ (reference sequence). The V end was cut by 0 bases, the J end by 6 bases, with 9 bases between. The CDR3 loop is CASSLAGHSNEQFF. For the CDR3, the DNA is TGTGCCAGCAGCTTAGCGGGGCATTCCAATGAGCAGTTCTTC. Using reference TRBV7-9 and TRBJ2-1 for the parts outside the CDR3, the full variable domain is DTGVSQNPRHKITKRGQNVTFRCDPISEHNRLYWYRQTLGQGPEFLTYFQNEAQLEKSRLLSDRFSAERPKGSFSTLEIQRTEQGDSAMYLCASSLAGHSNEQFFGPGTRLTVL.

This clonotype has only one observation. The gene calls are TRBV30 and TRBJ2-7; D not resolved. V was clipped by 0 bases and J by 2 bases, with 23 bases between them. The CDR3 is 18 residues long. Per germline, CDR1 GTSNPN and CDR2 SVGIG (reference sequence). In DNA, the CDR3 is TGTGCCTGGAGTGTACAACTTACATCCTACCGGGCCCCCTACGAGCAGTACTTC. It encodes CAWSVQLTSYRAPYEQYF. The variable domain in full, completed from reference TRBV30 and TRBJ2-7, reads SQTIHQWPATLVQPVGSPLSLECTVEGTSNPNLYWYRQAAGRGLQLLFYSVGIGQISSEVPQNLSASRPQDRQFILSSKKLLLSDSGFYLCAWSVQLTSYRAPYEQYFGPGTRLTVT.

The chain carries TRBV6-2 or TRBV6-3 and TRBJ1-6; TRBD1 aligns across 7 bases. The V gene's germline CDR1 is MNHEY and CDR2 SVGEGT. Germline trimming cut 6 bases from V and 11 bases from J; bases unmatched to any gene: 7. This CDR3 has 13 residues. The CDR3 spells CASRKGAATPLHF. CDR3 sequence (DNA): TGTGCCAGCAGAAAGGGGGCTGCGACACCCCTCCACTTT.